This TCR beta chain was recorded in a study of Ad26.COV2.S vaccination and SARS-CoV-2 variants (TCRdb year 2021). For the study in its entirety: Donors in the vaccine arm were drawn from COV1001, a phase I-IIa trial of Ad26.COV2.S in healthy adults that was multicentre, randomized, double-blind and placebo-controlled. A total of 32 samples were included in the TCR-sequenced set, comprising some 20 Ad26.COV2.S vaccine recipients, 5 placebo recipients and 8 SARS-CoV-2 convalescent individuals. Trial participants were randomized into five groups of five, in which low-dose or high-dose Ad26.COV2.S was given once or twice, or placebo was given on both occasions. Blinding of investigators to trial group allocation was maintained during experiments and outcome assessment. TCRbeta repertoire sequencing served as the tool for gauging how specific and how broad the SARS-CoV-2-reactive T cell receptors were following Ad26.COV2.S vaccination. Ad26.COV2.S was given intramuscularly at 5x10^10 or 1x10^11 viral particles, as a single shot or as two shots 56 days apart. Beyond this particular receptor, the publication reports: The study was not powered to compare responses between vaccine doses or regimens. Non-spike TCR breadth was comparable between vaccine and placebo recipients, consistent with the vaccine containing only spike. The authors noted that total T cell responses may have been underestimated by the TCR breadth and depth analyses. Substantial breadth of spike-specific CD8+ and CD4+ T cell responses was reported after vaccination. Spike-specific TCR breadth was higher in Ad26.COV2.S recipients than in placebo recipients (P = 0.0014).

Measured from the cysteine to the phenylalanine, the CDR3 is 16 residues long. Kept here is only the CDR3 DNA, which spans 48 bases and is read in frame from base 1. The germline V gene specifies MNHNS as CDR1 and SASEGT as CDR2. V drops 4 bases and J drops 2 bases, leaving 16 bases in between. The treatment or condition tag for this specimen amounts to: over 15 received Ad26.COV2.S at low or high dose, single or two shots; several received placebo; per-sample allocation not given. Repertoires of vaccine and placebo recipients were sequenced from samples collected on day 63 after the first injection. In Cohort 1b, about 27 adults aged 18-55 years were enrolled at a single site in Boston, USA, between 29 July and 7 August 2020. Ad26.COV2.S was a replication-incompetent adenovirus type 26 vector that expressed a prefusion-stabilized SARS-CoV-2 spike protein derived from the original Wuhan strain. In regard to this clone: What this receptor recognizes is not known. No base quality information exists; no much larger clone differs at one position.

The immunoSEQ Assay was the method used to sequence TCRbeta CDR3 regions. After extraction, genomic DNA underwent amplification by bias-controlled multiplex PCR, followed by high-throughput sequencing. On the authors' methods: To quantify the absolute abundance of every unique TCRbeta CDR3 region, sequences were collapsed and filtered. Usable DNA was measured by amplifying reference genes present in all nucleated cells, and TCRbeta template counts were normalized to that usable DNA to estimate T cell fraction. Repertoire TCRs were annotated as SARS-CoV-2-specific by exact matching of V gene, CDR3 amino acid sequence and J gene to a known reactive TCR set. The reference SARS-CoV-2 TCR set came from MIRA and was filtered for enrichment in COVID-19-positive ImmuneCODE repertoires, removing public or cross-reactive TCRs. Using the MIRA antigens, annotated TCRs were further analysed by specific ORF or by position within an ORF. Breadth was defined as annotated unique rearrangements over total unique productive rearrangements; depth was the summed frequency of those rearrangements. TCR breadth was compared between groups using two-sided Wilcoxon rank-sum tests. TCRdb's version of the immuneACCESS table is confined to in-frame rearrangements and falls short of the full clone set. An unresolved V gene accounts for under half of the shortfall where checked; the remainder is of unknown origin. Clone size and V and J calls were adopted from that table, with D and trimming inferred from the DNA. Here the sample has 300,000 to 350,000 clones; around 84% occur a single time. Roughly 2.1% of the sample is held by the ten biggest clonotypes.

Recombination joined TRBV6-1 with TRBJ2-3; no D gene is confidently identified. The material sequenced was peripheral blood, taken in a trial of Ad26.COV2.S vaccine versus placebo. This clonotype was sampled from a person aged 18-65 years who received the Ad26.COV2.S COVID-19 vaccine or a placebo. The DNA sequence is given as TGTGCCAGCAGTGCAACTCCTCCAAAGACCACAGATACGCAGTATTTT. This translates into CASSATPPKTTDTQYF.